Described below is a single T cell receptor (beta chain) sequence and its context. Described treatment: some 20 received Ad26.COV2.S at low or high dose, single or two shots; about 5 received placebo; per-sample allocation not given. Repertoires come from day 63 after the first vaccine or placebo injection. This specimen comes from a study of Ad26.COV2.S vaccination and SARS-CoV-2 variants. Generated by immunoSEQ multiplex PCR, the TCRdb table keeps only in-frame clones and is missing some. Found here are 440,000 or so clones, roughly 87% of them singletons; the top ten hold around 1.6%. The CDR3 sequence is 15 residues long. CDR1 and CDR2 from the germline V gene are MNHEY and SVGAGI. With 8 bases clipped from V and 5 bases from J, the junction kept 9 bases outside the gene matches.

This TCR was sampled from a person aged 18 to 59 who received the Ad26.COV2.S COVID-19 vaccine or a placebo. Sequences were derived from peripheral blood, sampled in a trial of Ad26.COV2.S vaccine versus placebo. V is TRBV6-5 and J is TRBJ2-7; 13 nucleotides agree with TRBD2. The CDR3 DNA sequence: TGTGCCAGCGGGTCCGGGACTAGCGGGGCCAACGAGCAGTACTTC. It codes for CASGSGTSGANEQYF.